These 2 T cell receptor beta chains were sequenced from one sample in a study of CD8+ T cells in alopecia areata. RNA, once extracted, was reverse transcribed into cDNA for use as the sequencing template. Assay used: immunoSEQ multiplex PCR; TCRdb lists only in-frame clones, some missing. The profile shows about 140,000 clones, 51% of them singletons. This specimen was CD4+ T cells sorted from blood, taken at week 0. These receptors were collected from a human donor with alopecia areata.

The chain couples TRBV10-3 to TRBJ1-2, with 9 positions matching TRBD1. There are 15 residues in the CDR3. Unmatched junction bases numbered 6, after V lost 0 bases and J lost 7 bases. Per the germline V gene, CDR1 is ENHRY and CDR2 is SYGVKD. CDR3 loop: CAISESDRGPSGYTF. The CDR3 DNA reads as TGTGCCATCAGTGAGTCGGACAGGGGACCGAGTGGCTACACCTTC.

The chain couples TRBV4-2 to TRBJ2-6; D is unresolved. The V gene's germline CDR1 is LGHNA and CDR2 YNFKEQ. This CDR3 is built from 17 residues. The V gene lost 0 bases and the J gene lost 0 bases, with 9 bases spanning the gap. This CDR3 is CASSQDFGSSGANVLTF. CDR3 sequence (DNA): TGTGCCAGCAGCCAAGATTTCGGCAGCTCTGGGGCCAACGTCCTGACTTTC.